This T cell receptor (beta chain) was observed in a study of blood T cell repertoires in COVID-19 (dated by TCRdb to the early 2020s). In the study overall: Samples covering the acute and convalescent phases of COVID-19 were provided by collaborators in the United States, Italy and Spain. The material from the prospective study consisted of cDNA or gDNA derived from T cells, B-cell-depleted T cells, or PBMCs. The dataset comprised deeply sampled blood TCRbeta repertoires from subjects exposed to, actively infected with, or recovered from COVID-19. The repertoires were released in a freely available public database intended as a resource for research on the immune response to SARS-CoV-2. The samples were drawn from the first 160 participants of the ongoing ImmuneRACE study and from 1,254 subjects provided by 6 global collaborators. Nearly every sample came with metadata listing a de-identified subject ID, COVID-19 status, age in years and sex. Where available, HLA class I and class II types were taken from metadata supplied by the sample provider and were not determined by assay-based typing. The paper's findings and limits, for the study overall: Clinical and demographic metadata were provided uncurated, with the amount varying by source and participant.

The immunoSEQ Assay, a bias-controlled multiplex PCR, was used to amplify TCRbeta CDR3 regions from genomic DNA. In the original analysis: The number of nucleated cells in each sample was estimated by amplification of reference gene primers within the assay. To quantify the absolute abundance of each unique TCRbeta CDR3 rearrangement, sequence reads were collapsed and filtered. For each sample, productive Simpson clonality was calculated as the square root of Simpson's diversity index across productive rearrangements. TCRdb re-hosts the immuneACCESS table, in-frame sequences only. Its copies lack some clones; in the studies checked, an unresolved V gene accounts for under half of them, and the cause for the rest is not known. The V and J calls and the clone size are those of that table, but D and trimming were determined from the DNA. The sample table holds around 300,000 clones, of which 89% were seen once. Of the sample, approximately 1.5% is held by the ten largest clones.

Enrolling through a virtual design, the prospective study's participants ranged in age from roughly 18 to 100 years and lived across roughly 23 United States geographic areas. Cohort assignment in the prospective study relied on participant-reported clinical history from a screening survey and a study questionnaire. ImmuneRACE Cohort 3 recovered participants were defined by two consecutive negative NP/OP PCR tests, healthcare professional clearance, or symptom resolution. Mobile phlebotomists in the prospective study collected whole blood, serum and a nasopharyngeal or oropharyngeal swab from every participant. Prospective study participants could optionally give additional blood draws and questionnaires over an approximately two-month period. Before DNA extraction, blood samples from the prospective study were shipped at room temperature or frozen. As encoded in the germline V gene, CDR1 is SGHTA while CDR2 is FQGNSA. The CDR3, cysteine through phenylalanine, is 15 amino acids long. Only the CDR3 DNA is retained, 45 bases long and in frame from the first base. V ends up 4 bases short and J 0 bases short, with an unmatched junction base count of 1.

On this clone: Its specific antigen is unknown. No qualities accompany the bases; no much larger clone lies one base away.

This sequence was found in a woman in her 40s who had recovered from COVID-19. Sequenced: PBMCs or T cells enriched from blood (not recorded which). The chain couples TRBV7-2 to TRBJ2-1; TRBD1 lines up with 9 middle nucleotides. The CDR3: CASSSDRGSYNEQFF. DNA sequence: TGTGCCAGCAGCTCGGACAGGGGCTCCTACAATGAGCAGTTCTTC.